The TCR beta chain under discussion was sequenced for a study of T cell responses to AZD1222 COVID-19 vaccine. Study-wide context: Pooled in the analysis were second doses at about 4 or about 12 weeks. Study-level results: Reportedly, nearly half of unique spike TCRs recognized epitopes outside B.1.351/B.1.1.7 mutations. Spike-wide vaccine-associated CD4 TCRs dominated at 160-218 and 743-854. Rises in breadth and depth of Spike-specific TCRs came after two AZD1222 doses.

Assay used: immunoSEQ multiplex PCR; TCRdb lists only in-frame clones, some missing. The data show 150,000 to 160,000 clones, roughly 90% seen once. Comment on this clone: Its antigen is undetermined.

This clonotype was obtained from an adult in good health. The material was peripheral blood, obtained on day 0 of AZD1222 vaccination.

The CDR3 nucleotides read TGCAGTGCTAGTCTTCAGCCTTTCGAGCAGTACTTC. As protein: CSASLQPFEQYF. The rearrangement links TRBV20-1 to TRBJ2-7, with D hard to call. In germline, CDR1 is DFQATT, CDR2 SNEGSKA (reference sequence). The ends were cut back, 3 bases at V and 6 bases at J, with 12 bases in the middle. The CDR3 is 12 residues long.